The 8 T cell receptor beta chains presented below share a single source sample, sequenced in a study of blood T cell repertoires in COVID-19. Some clones are missing from TCRdb's copy, which holds only in-frame ones; the method was immunoSEQ multiplex PCR. Altogether under 300,000 clones are present, more than 70% being singletons, with the ten largest covering 2% to 2.5%. Sequenced material: peripheral blood. The source of these receptors is a woman in her forties who had recovered from COVID-19.

The chain recombines TRBV19 with TRBJ1-5; D is possibly TRBD1 (5 bases). V was shortened by 5 bases and J by 0 bases, with 14 bases between the two germline ends. The CDR3 contains 16 residues. Germline V lookup: CDR1 LNHDA, CDR2 SQIVND (reference sequence). CDR3: CASSPLGGDSNQPQHF. The CDR3 coding sequence is TGTGCCAGTAGTCCCCTGGGAGGGGATAGCAATCAGCCCCAGCATTTT.

The chain carries TRBV7-9 and TRBJ2-1; 9 nucleotides agree with TRBD2. The CDR3 extends over 16 amino acids. Germline V gene lookup returns CDR1 SEHNR and CDR2 FQNEAQ (reference sequence). V shed 5 bases, J shed 7 bases, and the junction held 12 bases outside the gene matches. DNA for the CDR3: TGTGCCAGCAGCCCTTCGAGCGGGGGGCAATCTAATGAGCAGTTCTTC. It specifies CASSPSSGGQSNEQFF.

This clone was observed once. The chain has TRBV29-1 and TRBJ2-1; 9 bases map to TRBD1. Germline CDR1 and CDR2: SQVTM and ANQGSEA. J lost 4 bases, V lost 5 bases, and 6 bases had no gene match. The CDR3 covers 14 residues. The CDR3 here is CSVQRQGVYNEQFF. As DNA, the CDR3 is TGCAGCGTTCAAAGACAGGGGGTTTACAATGAGCAGTTCTTC.

This clone was counted a few times. This sequence joins TRBV5-8 and TRBJ1-5; 8 nucleotides line up with TRBD1. V lost 5 bases and J lost 7; bases outside the gene matches: 5. From germline, CDR1 is SGHTS and CDR2 YDEGEE. The CDR3 is made up of 13 amino acids. CDR3 residues: CASSIRGRQPQHF. Written as DNA, the CDR3 is TGTGCCAGCAGTATCAGGGGGCGGCAGCCCCAGCATTTT.

This chain connects TRBV27 to TRBJ2-5, with a possible D match to TRBD2 (7 bases). Trimming cost V 2 bases and J 5 bases, with 15 bases left between them. The CDR3 spans 15 residues. Germline V gene sequence: CDR1 MNHEY, CDR2 SMNVEV (reference sequence). CDR3 in amino acids: CASSLAGGRRETQYF. As DNA, the CDR3 is TGTGCCAGCAGTTTAGCCGGGGGGCGCCGGGAGACCCAGTACTTC.

This rearrangement joins TRBV5-1 to TRBJ2-1; D might be TRBD1 (6 bases). V was pared by 2 bases and J by 4 bases, with 10 bases between. The germline gives CDR1 SGHRS, CDR2 YFSETQ. The CDR3 is 14 residues long. CDR3: CASSFQGQYNEQFF. The CDR3 region has the DNA TGCGCCAGCAGCTTCCAGGGGCAATACAATGAGCAGTTCTTC.

The V gene is TRBV12-3 or TRBV12-4, the J gene TRBJ1-2; no clear D. V lost 8 bases and J lost 4, with 8 bases in between. CDR3 size: 11 residues. CDR3 nucleotides: TGTGCCAGCGGAGAGGGCTATGGCTACACCTTC. It specifies CASGEGYGYTF.

This chain connects TRBV30 to TRBJ2-2; 9 positions match TRBD2. There are 15 residues in the CDR3. Germline V CDR1 and CDR2: GTSNPN, SVGIG (reference sequence). V lost 2 bases to trimming and J lost 4 bases; unmatched junction nucleotides: 5. CDR3 loop: CAWSLWREGTGELFF. The CDR3 nucleotides read TGTGCCTGGAGTCTGTGGCGGGAGGGCACCGGGGAGCTGTTTTTT.